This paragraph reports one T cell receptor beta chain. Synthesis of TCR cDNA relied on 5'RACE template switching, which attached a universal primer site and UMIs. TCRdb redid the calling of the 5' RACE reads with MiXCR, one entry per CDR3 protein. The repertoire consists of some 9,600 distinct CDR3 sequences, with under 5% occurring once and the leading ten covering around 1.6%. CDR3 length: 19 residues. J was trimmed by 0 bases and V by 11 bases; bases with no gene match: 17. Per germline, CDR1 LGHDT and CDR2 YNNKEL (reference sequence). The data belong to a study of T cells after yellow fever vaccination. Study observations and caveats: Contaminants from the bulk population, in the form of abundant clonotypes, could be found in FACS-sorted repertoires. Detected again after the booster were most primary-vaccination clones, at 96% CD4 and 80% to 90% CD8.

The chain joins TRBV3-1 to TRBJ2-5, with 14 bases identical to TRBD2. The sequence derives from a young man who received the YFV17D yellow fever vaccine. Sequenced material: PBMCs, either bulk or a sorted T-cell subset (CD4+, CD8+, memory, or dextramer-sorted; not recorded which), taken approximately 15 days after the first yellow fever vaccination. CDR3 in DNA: TGTGCCTGCTGCCAAGGTGCGACTAGCGGGGGGGAGTACCAAGAGACCCAGTACTTC. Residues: CACCQGATSGGEYQETQYF.